The entry below describes one T cell receptor (beta chain). The ends lost 3 bases at V and 5 bases at J; junction bases unmatched: 5. The CDR3 consists of 14 residues. The germline V gene has CDR1 SGHNT and CDR2 YYREEE (reference sequence). Original processing methods: Counts of nucleated cells, estimated from reference gene primer amplification, were obtained. The table came from immunoSEQ multiplex PCR; TCRdb's copy has only in-frame clones and leaves some out. V and J calls and clone size are given by that table; D and trimming were obtained from the DNA. The table has roughly 200,000 clones, 70% to 90% seen once. This specimen belongs to a study of blood T cell repertoires in COVID-19. Background on the study: Donors in the United States, Italy and Spain gave samples during acute or convalescent COVID-19. Sources were T cells, B-cell-depleted T cells, or PBMCs; the material itself was cDNA or gDNA.

V usage is TRBV5-4 and J usage is TRBJ2-5, with 9 bases lining up with TRBD2. The sequenced sample was peripheral blood. The sequence was obtained from a human donor with active or convalescent COVID-19. The donor label of this sample is uncertain. The CDR3 region has the DNA TGTGCCAGCAGCTCCGGGACTAGCCTCGAGACCCAGTACTTC. Its translation is CASSSGTSLETQYF.